This T cell receptor (beta chain) stems from a study of CD8 T cells in ankylosing spondylitis. Findings of the study overall: Reports say disease-linked clones showed up significantly more in matched ankylosing spondylitis synovial fluid. Disease-linked clones bore a CD8+ phenotype, appearing relatively rarely in peripheral blood. Earlier reports found some motif variants in synovial fluid and blood in reactive arthritis. It appeared that ankylosing spondylitis blood was characterized by a TCR beta motif of several highly homologous variants.

A remark on this clonotype: Its target is not known.

Germline CDR1 and CDR2: MNHEY and SMNVEV (reference sequence). CDR3 length: 15 amino acids. Trimming pared 1 base from V and 0 bases from J, leaving 9 bases between. Quantitative 5'-RACE with molecular barcodes produced the TCR beta libraries. Using its own MiXCR run on the 5' RACE reads, TCRdb lists one record per CDR3 protein. Among some 800,000 distinct CDR3 sequences listed, about an eighth were seen once. Sequencing was done on a sample of blood, either unsorted or a sorted T cell fraction (not recorded which). V usage is TRBV27 and J usage is TRBJ1-2; D is undetermined. This TCR was recovered from a male donor with ankylosing spondylitis. The CDR3 nucleotides read TGTGCCAGCAGTTTATACGGCAGGCCTAACTATGGCTACACCTTC. Protein product: CASSLYGRPNYGYTF.